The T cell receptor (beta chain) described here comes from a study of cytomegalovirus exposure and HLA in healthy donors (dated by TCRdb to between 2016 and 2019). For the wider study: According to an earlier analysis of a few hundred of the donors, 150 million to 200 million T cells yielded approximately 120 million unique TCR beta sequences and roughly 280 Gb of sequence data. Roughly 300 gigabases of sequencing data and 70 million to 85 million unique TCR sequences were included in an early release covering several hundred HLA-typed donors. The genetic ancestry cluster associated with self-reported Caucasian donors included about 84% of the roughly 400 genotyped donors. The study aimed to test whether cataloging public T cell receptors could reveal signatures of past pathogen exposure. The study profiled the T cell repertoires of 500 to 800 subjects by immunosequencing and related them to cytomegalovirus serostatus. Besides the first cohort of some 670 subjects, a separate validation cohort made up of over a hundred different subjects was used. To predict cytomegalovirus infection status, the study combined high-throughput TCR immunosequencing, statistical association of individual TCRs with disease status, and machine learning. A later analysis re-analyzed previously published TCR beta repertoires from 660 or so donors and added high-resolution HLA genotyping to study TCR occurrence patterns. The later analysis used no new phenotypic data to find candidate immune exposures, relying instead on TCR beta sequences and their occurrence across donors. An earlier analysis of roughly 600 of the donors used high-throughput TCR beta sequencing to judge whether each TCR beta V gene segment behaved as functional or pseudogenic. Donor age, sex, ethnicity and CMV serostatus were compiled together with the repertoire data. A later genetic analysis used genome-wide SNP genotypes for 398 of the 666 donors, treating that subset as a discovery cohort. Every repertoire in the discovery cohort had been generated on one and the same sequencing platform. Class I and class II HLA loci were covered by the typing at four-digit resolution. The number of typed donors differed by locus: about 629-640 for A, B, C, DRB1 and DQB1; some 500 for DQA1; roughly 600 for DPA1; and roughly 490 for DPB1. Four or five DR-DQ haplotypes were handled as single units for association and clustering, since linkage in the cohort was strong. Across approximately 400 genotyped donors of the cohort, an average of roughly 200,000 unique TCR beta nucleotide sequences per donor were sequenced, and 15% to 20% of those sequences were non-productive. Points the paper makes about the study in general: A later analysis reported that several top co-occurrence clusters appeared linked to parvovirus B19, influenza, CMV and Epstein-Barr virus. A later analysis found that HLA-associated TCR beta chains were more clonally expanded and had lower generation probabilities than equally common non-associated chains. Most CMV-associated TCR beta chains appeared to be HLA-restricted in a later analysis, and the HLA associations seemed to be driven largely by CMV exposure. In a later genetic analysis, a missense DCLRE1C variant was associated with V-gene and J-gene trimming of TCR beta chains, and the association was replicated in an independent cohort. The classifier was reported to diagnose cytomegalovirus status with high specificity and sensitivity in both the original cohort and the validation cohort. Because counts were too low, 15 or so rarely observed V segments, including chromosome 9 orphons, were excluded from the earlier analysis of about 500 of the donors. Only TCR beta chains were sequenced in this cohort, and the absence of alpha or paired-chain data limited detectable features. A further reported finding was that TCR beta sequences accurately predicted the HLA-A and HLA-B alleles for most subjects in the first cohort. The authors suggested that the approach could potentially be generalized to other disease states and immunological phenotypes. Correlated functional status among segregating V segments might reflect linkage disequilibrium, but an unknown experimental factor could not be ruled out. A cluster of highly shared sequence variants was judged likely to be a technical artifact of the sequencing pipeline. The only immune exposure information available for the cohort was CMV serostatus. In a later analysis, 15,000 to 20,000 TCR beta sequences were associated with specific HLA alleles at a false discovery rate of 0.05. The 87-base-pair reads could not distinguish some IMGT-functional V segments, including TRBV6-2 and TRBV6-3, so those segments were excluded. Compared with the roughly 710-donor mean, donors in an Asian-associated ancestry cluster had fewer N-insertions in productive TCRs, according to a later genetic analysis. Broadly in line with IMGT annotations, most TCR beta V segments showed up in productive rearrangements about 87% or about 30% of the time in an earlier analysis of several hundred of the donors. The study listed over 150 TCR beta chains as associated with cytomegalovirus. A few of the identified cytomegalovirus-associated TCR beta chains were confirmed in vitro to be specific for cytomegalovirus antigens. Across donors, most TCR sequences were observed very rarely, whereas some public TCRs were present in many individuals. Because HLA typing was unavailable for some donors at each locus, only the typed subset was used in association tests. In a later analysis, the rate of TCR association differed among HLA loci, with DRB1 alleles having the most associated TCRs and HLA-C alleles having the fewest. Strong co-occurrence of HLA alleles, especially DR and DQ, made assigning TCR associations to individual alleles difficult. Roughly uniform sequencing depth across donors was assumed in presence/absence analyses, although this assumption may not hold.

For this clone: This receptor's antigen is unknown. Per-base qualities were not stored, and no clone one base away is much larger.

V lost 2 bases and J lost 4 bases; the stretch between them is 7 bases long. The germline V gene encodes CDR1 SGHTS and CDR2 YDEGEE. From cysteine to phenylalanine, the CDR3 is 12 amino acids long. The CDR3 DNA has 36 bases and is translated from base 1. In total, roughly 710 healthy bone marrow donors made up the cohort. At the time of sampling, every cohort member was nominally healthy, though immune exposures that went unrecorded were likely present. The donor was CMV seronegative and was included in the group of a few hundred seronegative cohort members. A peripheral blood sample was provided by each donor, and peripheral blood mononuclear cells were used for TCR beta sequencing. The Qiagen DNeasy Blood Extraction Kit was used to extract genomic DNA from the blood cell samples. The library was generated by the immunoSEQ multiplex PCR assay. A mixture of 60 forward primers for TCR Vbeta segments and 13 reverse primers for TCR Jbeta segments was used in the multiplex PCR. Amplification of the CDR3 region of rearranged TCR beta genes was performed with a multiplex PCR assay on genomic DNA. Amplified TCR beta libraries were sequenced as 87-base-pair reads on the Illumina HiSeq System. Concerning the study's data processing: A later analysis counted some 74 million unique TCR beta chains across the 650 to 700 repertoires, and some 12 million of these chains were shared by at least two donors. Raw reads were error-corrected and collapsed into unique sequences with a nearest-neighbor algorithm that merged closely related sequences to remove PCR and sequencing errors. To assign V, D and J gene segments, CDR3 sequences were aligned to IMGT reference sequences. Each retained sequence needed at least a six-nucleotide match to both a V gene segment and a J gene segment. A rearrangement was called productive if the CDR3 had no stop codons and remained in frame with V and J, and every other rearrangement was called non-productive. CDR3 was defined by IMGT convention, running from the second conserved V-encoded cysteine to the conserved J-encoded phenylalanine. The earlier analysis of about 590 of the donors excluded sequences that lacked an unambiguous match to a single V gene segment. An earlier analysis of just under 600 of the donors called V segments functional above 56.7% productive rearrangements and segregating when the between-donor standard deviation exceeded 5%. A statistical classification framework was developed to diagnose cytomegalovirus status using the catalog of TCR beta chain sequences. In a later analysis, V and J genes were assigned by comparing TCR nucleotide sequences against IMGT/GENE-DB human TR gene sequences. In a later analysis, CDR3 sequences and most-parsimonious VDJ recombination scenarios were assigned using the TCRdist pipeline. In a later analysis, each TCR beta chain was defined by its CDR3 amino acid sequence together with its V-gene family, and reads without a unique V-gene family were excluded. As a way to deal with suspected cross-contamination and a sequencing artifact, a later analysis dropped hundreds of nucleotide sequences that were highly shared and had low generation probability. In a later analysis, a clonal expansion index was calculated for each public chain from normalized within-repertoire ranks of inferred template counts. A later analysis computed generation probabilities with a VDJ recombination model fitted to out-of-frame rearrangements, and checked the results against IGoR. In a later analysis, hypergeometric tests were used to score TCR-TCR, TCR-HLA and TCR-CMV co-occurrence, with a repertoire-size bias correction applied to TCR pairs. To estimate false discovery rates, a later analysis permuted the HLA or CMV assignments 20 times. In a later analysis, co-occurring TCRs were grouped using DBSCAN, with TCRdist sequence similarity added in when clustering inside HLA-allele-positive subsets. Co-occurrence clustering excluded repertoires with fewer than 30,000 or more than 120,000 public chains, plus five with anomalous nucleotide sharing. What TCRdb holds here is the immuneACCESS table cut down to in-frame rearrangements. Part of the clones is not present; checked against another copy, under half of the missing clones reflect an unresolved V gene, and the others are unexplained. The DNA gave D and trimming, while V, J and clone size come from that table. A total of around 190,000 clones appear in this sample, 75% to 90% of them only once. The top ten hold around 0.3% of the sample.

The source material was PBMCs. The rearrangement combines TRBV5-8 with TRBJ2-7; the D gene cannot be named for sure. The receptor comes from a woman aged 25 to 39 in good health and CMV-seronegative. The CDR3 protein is CASSLLLYEQYF. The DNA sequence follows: TGTGCCAGCAGCTTACTATTATACGAGCAGTACTTC.